This T cell receptor beta chain stems from a study of Graves' ophthalmopathy and Graves' hyperthyroidism. Study summary: Peripheral blood was gathered at first diagnosis, ahead of any treatment whatsoever.

This clonotype was picked up a small number of times. Ophthalmopathy donors showed moderate-to-severe activity, CAS ≥3, NOSPECS ≥4 and a duration under 3 months. V lost 5 bases and J lost 3; bases outside the gene matches: 10. The CDR3 has 15 amino acids. Scientists amplified the TCR beta CDR3 regions from RNA transcripts. A first-round RT-PCR used HTBI primers, followed by a second-round multiplex PCR. TCRdb fed the multiplex PCR reads into MiXCR, producing one record per CDR3 protein. The table lists hundreds of thousands of distinct CDR3 sequences, roughly 39% of them singletons, with under 3.5% in the top ten.

The rearrangement joins TRBV12-3 or TRBV12-4 to TRBJ2-7, with 7 bases fitting TRBD2. Sequencing was carried out using peripheral blood. The TCR sequence derives from an adult man with Graves' ophthalmopathy. The CDR3 is CASSTGLVSFYEQYF. The DNA for the CDR3 is TGTGCCAGCAGTACCGGACTAGTTTCATTCTACGAGCAGTACTTC.